This record concerns one T cell receptor beta chain sequence. Sequenced by immunoSEQ multiplex PCR; TCRdb stores in-frame clones only, minus some. The sample includes over 65,000 clones, around 93% of them seen just once. The record originates from a study of OX40 agonist ivuxolimab in advanced cancers. Turning to the study itself: Three patients showed partial responses: one hepatocellular carcinoma and two cutaneous melanoma cases.

This clonotype was obtained from an adult with an advanced solid tumor such as melanoma, head and neck, liver or kidney cancer. The sequencing used CD4+ or CD8+ T cells sorted from blood, collected in a trial of the OX40 agonist ivuxolimab.

The CDR3 spells CASSLGRGNNYGYTF. The CDR3 bases are TGTGCCAGCAGCTTAGGAAGGGGTAATAACTATGGCTACACCTTC. The chain couples TRBV7-8 to TRBJ1-2; D perhaps matches TRBD1 (5 bases). This CDR3 is 15 amino acids long. Looked up from germline, CDR1 is SGHVS and CDR2 is FQNEAQ. The V gene lost 1 base and the J gene lost 1 base, with 10 bases spanning the gap. Using reference TRBV7-8 and TRBJ1-2 for the parts outside the CDR3, the full variable domain is GAGVSQSPRYKVAKRGQDVALRCDPISGHVSLFWYQQALGQGPEFLTYFQNEAQLDKSGLPSDRFFAERPEGSVSTLKIQRTQQEDSAVYLCASSLGRGNNYGYTFGSGTRLTVV.